A selection of T cell receptor beta chains follows, all from one sample in a study of shared clonotypes between healthy human individuals. Clones were sequenced by immunoSEQ multiplex PCR, and TCRdb holds only the in-frame ones, with some missing. The sample records about 1.1 million clones, about 80% being singletons. Material: memory CD4+ T cells from PBMCs. The source of these receptors is a man between 18 and 29 years old in good health. Some clones in this sample may be carry-over from other donors' samples. CDR3s include the opening cysteine and the closing phenylalanine or tryptophan.

J gene | V gene | CDR3 protein
TRBJ2-7 | TRBV27 | CASSFKLGGSYEQYF
TRBJ2-7 | TRBV21-1 | CASSSGLAGGHEQYF
TRBJ1-6 | TRBV10-3 | CAISDHNSPLHF
TRBJ2-3 | TRBV30 | CARGTQDTDTQYF
TRBJ2-1 | TRBV23-1 | CASKKRGAREQFF
TRBJ2-2 | TRBV9 | CASQRDTNTGELFF
TRBJ2-7 | TRBV2 | CASSWGLANSYEQYF
TRBJ1-2 | TRBV6-5 | CASSYSGQGRYGYTF
TRBJ1-1 | TRBV10-2 | CASSRGGGDTEAFF
TRBJ1-3 | TRBV4-2 | CASSQDRTQGGGNTIYF
TRBJ2-1 | TRBV7-9 | CASSQETLADSYNEQFF
TRBJ1-1 | TRBV7-9 | CASSSDREYTEAFF
TRBJ2-7 | TRBV30 | CAWSVTLEQYF
TRBJ2-7 | TRBV7-8 | CASSSIRRAHEQYF
TRBJ1-4 | TRBV19 | CASRPGQGNEKLFF
TRBJ2-2 | TRBV28 | CASDGRAANTGELFF
TRBJ2-2 | TRBV5-3 | CARSWGQDGGELFF
TRBJ1-1 | TRBV20-1 | CSASNTEAFF
TRBJ1-5 | TRBV6-6 | CASRSRISPQHF
TRBJ1-2 | TRBV29-1 | CSVGGRGQGFYYGYTF
TRBJ2-1 | TRBV28 | CASSFWNEQFF
TRBJ2-7 | TRBV7-3 | CASSFTTGSEQYF
TRBJ1-1 | TRBV4-2 | CASSQAWTGDTEAFF
TRBJ1-5 | TRBV30 | CAWNMGGNQPQHF
TRBJ2-3 | TRBV6-1 | CASSEGWSDTQYF
TRBJ2-5 | TRBV11-2 | CASSLVLERRTGGQETQYF
TRBJ1-2 | TRBV10-3 | CAISESGDGYTF
TRBJ2-7 | TRBV2 | CASSDTSGTPYEQYF
TRBJ2-7 | TRBV28 | CASSRLTGAPYEQYF
TRBJ1-5 | TRBV7-9 | CASSMGSRGNQPQHF